This T cell receptor (beta chain) was captured by sequencing in a study of CD8+ T cells in alopecia areata. cDNA reverse transcribed from extracted RNA served as the sequencing template. Profiled with immunoSEQ multiplex PCR; TCRdb holds only in-frame clones, not every one. Of approximately 180,000 clones in the sample, roughly 60% are singletons; the top ten hold about 0.94%. A note on this clone: The antigen remains unidentified.

Treatment specified: oral pan-JAK inhibitor, 5-10 mg twice daily. The sorting of PBMCs gave CD4+ and CD8+ T cells. CDR1 SQVTM and CDR2 ANQGSEA come from the germline V gene. V was clipped by 1 base and J by 3 bases, with 12 bases between them. This CDR3 is built from 14 residues. Overall study results and limits: Sequencing of scalp samples also includes resident alphabeta T cells from normal skin. Clonality was higher in lesional than normal scalp, especially in alopecia totalis/universalis.

This sequence was found in a human donor with alopecia areata. The genes are TRBV29-1 and TRBJ1-1; no clear D gene. The sequencing used CD4+ T cells sorted from blood, collected at week 24, from a patient treated with tofacitinib. The CDR3 DNA reads as TGCAGCGTTGAAGTTGAGTGGTTTGACACTGAAGCTTTCTTT. It specifies CSVEVEWFDTEAFF.